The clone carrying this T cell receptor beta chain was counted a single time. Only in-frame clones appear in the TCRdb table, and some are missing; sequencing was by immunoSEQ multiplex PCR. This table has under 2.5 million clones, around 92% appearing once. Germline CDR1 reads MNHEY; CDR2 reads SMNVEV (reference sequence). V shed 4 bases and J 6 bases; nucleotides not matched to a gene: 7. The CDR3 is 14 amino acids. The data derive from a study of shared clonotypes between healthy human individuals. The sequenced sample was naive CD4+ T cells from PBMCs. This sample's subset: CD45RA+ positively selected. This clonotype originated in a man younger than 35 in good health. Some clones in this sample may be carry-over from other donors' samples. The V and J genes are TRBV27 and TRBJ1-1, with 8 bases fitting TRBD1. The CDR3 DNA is TGTGCCAGCAGTTCGGACAGGGATGTCCCTGAAGCTTTCTTT. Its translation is CASSSDRDVPEAFF.